Below, 3 T cell receptor beta chains from the same sample are listed, as sequenced in a study of human T cells and chemical hapten exposure. Time point indicated: pre-sensitization, week 0. Treatment: therapeutic diphenylcyclopropenone sensitization with weekly scalp DPC. TCRdb independently ran MiXCR on the RACE reads; one entry per CDR3 protein. Among 85,000 to 120,000 distinct CDR3 sequences listed, 9.5% to 15% were seen once. The specimen comprised whole blood, sampled in connection with sensitization to the hapten diphenylcyclopropenone (DPC). These receptors were obtained from a woman aged 50 to 65 with alopecia areata. Some clones in this sample may be carry-over from other donors' samples.

V is TRBV28 and J is TRBJ1-2; 8 bases match TRBD1. The CDR3 totals 14 residues. V dropped 1 base and J dropped 7; count of bases not matched to a gene: 5. Germline V CDR1 and CDR2: MDHEN, SYDVKM. The CDR3 reads CASSLYRGFSGYTF. CDR3 sequence (DNA): TGTGCCAGCAGTTTATACAGGGGGTTCTCTGGCTACACCTTC.

The table lists this clonotype with a few counts. The CDR3 sequence is CASSKDVGRVYNEQFF. CDR3 nucleotides: TGTGCCAGCAGCAAAGACGTGGGTAGGGTTTACAATGAGCAGTTCTTC. This chain links TRBV21-1 with TRBJ2-1. TRBV21-1 is listed as a pseudogene. The CDR3 covers 16 residues.

J is TRBJ2-5 and V is TRBV5-1, with D possibly TRBD2 on 6 matching bases. This CDR3 is 15 amino acids long. Trimming cost V 8 bases and J 0 bases, with 17 bases left between them. Germline CDR1 and CDR2: SGHRS and YFSETQ. This CDR3 reads CARIHNRDYQETQYF. The CDR3 DNA follows: TGCGCCAGGATACACAACCGGGACTACCAAGAGACCCAGTACTTC.